This T cell receptor (beta chain) is drawn from a study of beta chain features in type 1 diabetes. CDR1 and CDR2 (germline): MNHEY, SMNVEV (reference sequence). The CDR3 contains 12 residues. With 4 bases removed from V and 5 bases from J, the gap between germline ends came to 8 bases. Every isolated RNA sample was fully reverse transcribed, so sequencing captured expressed TCRB transcripts. The data were produced by immunoSEQ multiplex PCR, yet TCRdb's version contains in-frame clones alone and is incomplete. The sample holds some 400,000 clones, about 16% seen once. The sequence was obtained from a woman between 18 and 30 years old in good health. V usage is TRBV27 and J usage is TRBJ1-2; no clear D gene. Sequenced: naive CD4+ T cells from blood. Here the CDR3 DNA reads TGTGCCAGCAGTTCCAGCGGATATGGCTACACCTTC. Its protein product is CASSSSGYGYTF.